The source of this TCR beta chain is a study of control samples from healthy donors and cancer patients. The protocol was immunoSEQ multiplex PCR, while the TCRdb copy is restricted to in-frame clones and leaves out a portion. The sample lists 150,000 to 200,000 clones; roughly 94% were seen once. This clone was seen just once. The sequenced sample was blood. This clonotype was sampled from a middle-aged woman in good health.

The CDR3 reads CASSYSSLGKLFF. CDR3 sequence (DNA): TGTGCCAGCAGTTACTCCTCGCTAGGCAAACTGTTTTTT. The V call is TRBV6-5, the J call TRBJ1-4; D ambiguous. CDR3 length: 13 amino acids. Germline CDR1 is MNHEY and CDR2 is SVGAGI. V lost 0 bases to trimming and J lost 11 bases, with 10 bases between them.